The source of this T cell receptor beta chain is a study of T cell responses to AZD1222 COVID-19 vaccine. General study findings and limits: AZD1222 recipients seropositive at baseline numbered only 5 to 7. Researchers report vaccine-associated CD4 TCRs spanning spike, with dominance at 160-218 and 743-854. After two AZD1222 doses, spike-specific TCR breadth and depth rose versus day 0.

Sequenced by immunoSEQ multiplex PCR; TCRdb stores in-frame clones only, minus some. The sample shows 150,000 to 200,000 clones, just over 90% of them seen only once. As regards this clone: Its matching antigen is unknown.

Analysis merged second doses at about 4 or about 12 weeks. Per the germline V gene, CDR1 is LNHDA and CDR2 is SQIVND (reference sequence). This CDR3 comprises 13 residues. Trimming cost V 6 bases and J 2 bases, with 7 bases left between them. The sequence came from an adult who received the AZD1222 COVID-19 vaccine. This chain uses TRBV19 with TRBJ2-2; D is unclear. The sequencing used peripheral blood, collected 28 days after the second AZD1222 dose. The CDR3 protein is CASRDLNTGELFF. The CDR3 DNA reads TGTGCCAGTAGAGACCTAAACACCGGGGAGCTGTTTTTT.